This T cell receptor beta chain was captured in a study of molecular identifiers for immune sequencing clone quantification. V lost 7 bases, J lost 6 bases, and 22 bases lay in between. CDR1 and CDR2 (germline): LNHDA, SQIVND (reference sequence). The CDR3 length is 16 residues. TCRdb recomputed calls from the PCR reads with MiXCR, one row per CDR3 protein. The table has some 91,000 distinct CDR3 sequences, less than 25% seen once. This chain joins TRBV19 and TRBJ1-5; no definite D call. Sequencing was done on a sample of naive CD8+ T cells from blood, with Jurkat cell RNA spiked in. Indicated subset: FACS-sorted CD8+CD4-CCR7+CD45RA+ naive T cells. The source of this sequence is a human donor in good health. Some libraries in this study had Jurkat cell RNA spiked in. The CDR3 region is CASTSREPRLGQPQHF. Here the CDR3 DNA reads TGTGCCAGTACCTCTCGGGAGCCGCGGTTGGGTCAGCCCCAGCATTTT.